This is a list of T cell receptor beta chains from one sample in a study of early stage breast cancer tumors. Using immunoSEQ multiplex PCR, the repertoire was profiled, and TCRdb retains in-frame clones only, with some absent. The profile shows 20,000 to 30,000 clones, roughly 64% of them singletons. Material: breast tumor tissue. Source of these receptors: a person in their sixties or seventies with breast cancer. CDR3s include the opening cysteine and the closing phenylalanine or tryptophan. A D gene is named only where the DNA matches it firmly. Clone size appears in some rows only: once, few, many, or a class for an expanded clone.

>TRBV15|TRBJ1-1|NA|NA
CATSRGGGGLAFF
TGTGCCACCAGCAGAGGCGGTGGGGGGTTAGCTTTCTTT
>TRBV4-3|TRBJ1-1|NA|NA
CASSQDNSGNTEAFF
TGCGCCAGCAGCCAAGATAATTCGGGGAACACTGAAGCTTTCTTT
>TRBV2|TRBJ2-7|NA|NA
CASSLTKLGGRTGEQYF
TGTGCCAGCAGTCTAACAAAACTGGGGGGGCGGACTGGGGAGCAGTACTTC
>TRBV5-8|TRBJ2-7|NA|NA
CASSLALDSYEQYF
TGTGCCAGCAGCTTGGCCCTAGACTCCTACGAGCAGTACTTC
>TRBV11-1|TRBJ2-5|NA|NA
CASSLSGRYQETQYF
TGTGCCAGCAGCTTATCTGGTCGGTATCAAGAGACCCAGTACTTC
>TRBV6-6|TRBJ1-4|NA|TRBD1
CASSPGQFNEKLFF
TGTGCCAGCAGTCCGGGACAGTTTAATGAAAAACTGTTTTTT
>TRBV10-2|TRBJ2-3|NA|TRBD2
CASGLATGTSGSRGQYF
TGCGCCAGCGGGTTGGCTACCGGGACTAGCGGGAGCAGGGGCCAGTATTTT
>TRBV7-9|TRBJ2-2|NA|TRBD1
CASSLGTGVTGELFF
TGTGCCAGCAGCTTGGGAACAGGGGTCACCGGGGAGCTGTTTTTT
>TRBV5-4|TRBJ2-2|few|NA
CASSKAANADPGELFF
TGTGCCAGCAGCAAAGCGGCCAATGCAGATCCCGGGGAGCTGTTTTTT
>TRBV28|TRBJ2-7|few|TRBD1
CASKGQGIEQYF
TGTGCCTCCAAGGGACAGGGGATCGAGCAGTACTTC
>TRBV2|TRBJ2-2|medium-sized|NA
CASSPGNVSPGELFF
TGTGCCAGCTCCCCCGGGAACGTGTCTCCCGGGGAGCTGTTTTTT